This is a list of T cell receptor beta chains from one sample in a study of CD8+CD57+ T cells in acquired aplastic anemia. TCRdb called the reads again in MiXCR, with one record for every CDR3 protein. Of approximately 380,000 distinct CDR3 sequences detected, about 70% appear once; the ten largest clones hold less than 4%. Sequenced input: sorted CD4+, CD8+, or CD8+CD57+ T cells (not recorded which) from PBMCs. Receptors originate from a human donor in good health, serving as a control. CDR3s include the opening cysteine and the closing phenylalanine or tryptophan. D genes are given only for firm matches. Size values are once, few and many counts, or a class for expanded clones, and some rows have none.

TGTGCCAGCAGAGCGACCGGGACGGTTAACTATGGCTACACCTTC	CASRATGTVNYGYTF	-	TRBV2	-	TRBJ1-2
TGTGCCAGCAGCCGAGGGGGGGGGGCGCGTGATACGCAGTATTTT	CASSRGGGARDTQYF	-	TRBV7-2	-	TRBJ2-3
TGTGCCAGCAGCTCTAGCACGCACACTGAAGCTTTCTTT	CASSSSTHTEAFF	-	TRBV9	-	TRBJ1-1
TGTGCCAGCAGCGTGACAGTGGCGTTCCAAGAGACCCAGTACTTC	CASSVTVAFQETQYF	-	TRBV2	-	TRBJ2-5
TGTGCCAGCAGCTTCCCTCGAACTGGGACAGGACTTGATTACACCTTC	CASSFPRTGTGLDYTF	TRBD1	TRBV7-2	-	TRBJ1-2
TGTGCCAGCAGTGTAGAGGGGGGGTGCCCCAGGTACTTC	CASSVEGGCPRYF	-	TRBV2	-	TRBJ2-7
TGTGCCAGCTGTGGGAGGAGGGGCAACTACACTGAGGATTTCTTT	CASCGRRGNYTEDFF	-	TRBV25-1	-	TRBJ2-1
TGTGCCAGCAGTCGCCACCCCCACAATAATGCTCCCTTT	CASSRHPHNNAPF	-	TRBV7-8	-	TRBJ1-1
TGTGCCAGCAGCGTAACAGGGCAAGAGACCCAGTACTATTTT	CASSVTGQETQYYF	-	TRBV9	-	TRBJ2-3
TGTGCCAGCAGCCGAGTTGACTGGGGCTACACCTTC	CASSRVDWGYTF	-	TRBV3-1	-	TRBJ1-2
TGCGCCAGCAGGGGGGGGCTAACTTCACACCTCCACTTT	CASRGGLTSHLHF	-	TRBV10-1	once	TRBJ1-6
TGTGCCAGCAGCTTACGCAACAACTCACTCTCTGGAAACTTT	CASSLRNNSLSGNF	-	TRBV7-8	-	TRBJ1-1
TGTGCCATCAGTGAGGGACAGGGGGGCACAGATACGCAGTATTTT	CAISEGQGGTDTQYF	TRBD1	TRBV10-3	-	TRBJ2-3
TGTGCCATCTCACGGGGAGGGACTGAAGCTTTCTTT	CAISRGGTEAFF	-	TRBV10-3	-	TRBJ1-1
TGTGCCAGCAGCCGTGGTGCCCCTGGGGACACCATATATTTT	CASSRGAPGDTIYF	-	TRBV6-5	many	TRBJ1-3
TGTGCCAGCAGCTTGTGGGGACCTCGGTTCTTC	CASSLWGPRFF	-	TRBV5-8	-	TRBJ2-1
TGTGCCAGCAGTCACACCGCAGGTCTACCCGAAGCTTTCTTT	CASSHTAGLPEAFF	-	TRBV12-3/TRBV12-4	-	TRBJ1-1
TGTGCCACCAGCAGAGAGGGGGGTCCTTTGGGAGCGCAGTACTTC	CATSREGGPLGAQYF	-	TRBV7-9	once	TRBJ2-7
TGTGCCAGCAGCTTAGGACAGCGTAACATTCAGTACTTC	CASSLGQRNIQYF	-	TRBV7-9	-	TRBJ2-4
TGTGCCAGTAGTACAGGACCATTAGAGTCACCCGTCCACTTC	CASSTGPLESPVHF	-	TRBV19	-	TRBJ1-6
TGTGCCAGCAGTGACCCCGGACAGGTCTATGGCTACACCTTC	CASSDPGQVYGYTF	TRBD1	TRBV25-1	-	TRBJ1-2
TGTGCCAGCAGCTTTACACTCCCCGGCTACACCTTC	CASSFTLPGYTF	-	TRBV7-2	-	TRBJ1-2
TGTGCCAGCAGAGGACTATGGGACACCCAAGAGACCCAGTTT	CASRGLWDTQETQF	-	TRBV9	-	TRBJ1-6
TGTGCCAGCTTAGAAGGACGCTGGGGTAGCGGAGAGACCCAGTACTTC	CASLEGRWGSGETQYF	-	TRBV12-3/TRBV12-4	-	TRBJ2-5
TGTGCCAGCAGTCACCCGGGGAGAAATAGTCCCCTGCACTTT	CASSHPGRNSPLHF	-	TRBV2	-	TRBJ1-6
TGTGCCAGCAGCGGGGGACAGGGGGAGCTGTTTTTT	CASSGGQGELFF	TRBD1	TRBV7-9	once	TRBJ2-2
TGTGCCAGCAGCCAAGAAGCAGGTTCATCCTACGAGCAGTACTTC	CASSQEAGSSYEQYF	-	TRBV3-1	many	TRBJ2-7
TGTGCCAGCAGTCCGCGCGGGGATGCAGGGATTCCTCCCCTCCACTTT	CASSPRGDAGIPPLHF	-	TRBV11-2	-	TRBJ1-6
TGTGCCTACACCACGGGTAGCTCCCACGAGCAGTACTTC	CAYTTGSSHEQYF	-	TRBV25-1	-	TRBJ2-7
TGTGCCATCCGGGGGACTACCAGACTGAACACTGAAGCTTTCTTT	CAIRGTTRLNTEAFF	-	TRBV10-3	-	TRBJ1-1
TGCAGTGCCACCTCAACCGGACAGGGGTTAGAGACCCAGTACTTC	CSATSTGQGLETQYF	TRBD1	TRBV20-1	few	TRBJ2-5
TGTGCCAGCAGCTTCAGTCAGGGGCTGGATATCGTTCTGGCTTTCTTT	CASSFSQGLDIVLAFF	-	TRBV7-9	-	TRBJ1-1
TGTGCCACCGCAGGGGCCGGCAATCAGCCCCAGCATTTT	CATAGAGNQPQHF	-	TRBV7-9	many	TRBJ1-5
TGTGCCAGCAGTTTTATAAGAGAACTTCGGCGCCAGCACTTT	CASSFIRELRRQHF	-	TRBV12-3/TRBV12-4	-	TRBJ1-5
TGTGCCAGCAGTATCACGGGGGGTAATCCCGCCTACGAGCAGTACTTC	CASSITGGNPAYEQYF	TRBD2	TRBV5-4	-	TRBJ2-7
TGCAGTGCTCGCACTCCGTCGGGGGCTAACTATGGCTACACCTTC	CSARTPSGANYGYTF	-	TRBV20-1	-	TRBJ1-2
TGCAGTGCTAGTATCCAGCGTGGCACAGATACGCAGTATTTT	CSASIQRGTDTQYF	-	TRBV20-1	few	TRBJ2-3
TGTGCCAGCAGTTCCAGAGCGGGGTACGAGCAGTACTTC	CASSSRAGYEQYF	TRBD2	TRBV12-3/TRBV12-4	few	TRBJ2-7
TGTGCCTCCAGTCCCGGGACAGGGTTCTATGGCTACACCTTC	CASSPGTGFYGYTF	TRBD1	TRBV10-3	few	TRBJ1-2
TGCGCCAGCAGTTACCCAACTAGGCTCTACGATGAAGCTTTCTTT	CASSYPTRLYDEAFF	-	TRBV10-1	-	TRBJ1-1
-	CASIGPRTSSTSGF	-	TRBV7-8	-	TRBJ1-1